This T cell receptor (beta chain) was obtained from a study of T cell changes during pregnancy in multiple sclerosis. TCRdb's table, derived via immunoSEQ multiplex PCR, lists solely in-frame clones and lacks some. The repertoire has roughly 30,000 clones, 75% to 90% of them found once; the top ten carry more than 9%. This CDR3 comprises 15 residues. Trimming pared 7 bases from V and 6 bases from J, leaving 19 bases between. Germline CDR1 is MNHNS and CDR2 is SASEGT. The chain is built from TRBV6-1 and TRBJ1-5, with D possibly matching TRBD1 (6 bases). Material: CD8+ T cells from peripheral blood mononuclear cells, obtained in the second trimester of pregnancy. The source of this sequence is a female donor with multiple sclerosis, enrolled in a pregnancy study. The CDR3 loop reads CASTTQGTVVQPQHF. CDR3 bases: TGTGCCAGCACTACACAGGGTACGGTGGTTCAGCCCCAGCATTTT.